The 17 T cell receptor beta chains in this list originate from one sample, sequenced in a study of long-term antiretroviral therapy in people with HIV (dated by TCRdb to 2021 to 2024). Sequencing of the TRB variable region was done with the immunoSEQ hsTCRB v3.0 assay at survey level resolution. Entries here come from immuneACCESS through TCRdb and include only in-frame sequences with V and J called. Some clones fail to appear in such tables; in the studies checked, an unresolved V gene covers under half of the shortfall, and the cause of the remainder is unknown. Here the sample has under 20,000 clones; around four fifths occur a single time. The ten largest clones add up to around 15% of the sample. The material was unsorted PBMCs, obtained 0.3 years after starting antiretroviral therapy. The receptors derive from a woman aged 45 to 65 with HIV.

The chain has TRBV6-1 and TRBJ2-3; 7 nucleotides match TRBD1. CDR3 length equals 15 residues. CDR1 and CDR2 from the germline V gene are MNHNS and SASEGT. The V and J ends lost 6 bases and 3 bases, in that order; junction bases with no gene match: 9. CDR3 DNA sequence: TGTGCCAGCAGACAACAGGGGATAACGACAGATACGCAGTATTTT. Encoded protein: CASRQQGITTDTQYF.

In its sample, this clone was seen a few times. The CDR3 region is CASSRDPRRETQYF. CDR3 in DNA: TGTGCCAGCAGTCGAGATCCCAGAAGGGAGACCCAGTACTTC. This rearrangement joins TRBV6-5 to TRBJ2-5, with D hard to call. V dropped 5 bases and J dropped 5 bases, with 15 bases sitting between them. Germline V lookup: CDR1 MNHEY, CDR2 SVGAGI. CDR3 length: 14 amino acids.

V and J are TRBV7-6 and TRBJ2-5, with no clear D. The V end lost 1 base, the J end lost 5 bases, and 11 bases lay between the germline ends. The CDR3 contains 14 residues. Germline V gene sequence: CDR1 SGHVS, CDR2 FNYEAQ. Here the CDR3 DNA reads TGTGCCAGCAGCTTAGGGCAGCGTGGGGAGACCCAGTACTTC. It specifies CASSLGQRGETQYF.

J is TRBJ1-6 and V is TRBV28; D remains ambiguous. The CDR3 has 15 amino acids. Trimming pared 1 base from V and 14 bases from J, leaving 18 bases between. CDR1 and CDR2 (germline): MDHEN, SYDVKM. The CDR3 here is CASSLSPEAGQALHF. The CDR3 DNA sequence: TGTGCCAGCAGTTTATCACCGGAGGCAGGTCAGGCCCTCCACTTT.

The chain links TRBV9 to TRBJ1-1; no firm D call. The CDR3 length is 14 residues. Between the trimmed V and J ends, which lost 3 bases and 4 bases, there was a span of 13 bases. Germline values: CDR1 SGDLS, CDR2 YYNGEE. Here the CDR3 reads CASSAAPESTEAFF. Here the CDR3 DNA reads TGTGCCAGCAGCGCCGCCCCGGAGAGCACTGAAGCTTTCTTT. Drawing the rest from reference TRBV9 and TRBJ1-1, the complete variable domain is DSGVTQTPKHLITATGQRVTLRCSPRSGDLSVYWYQQSLDQGLQFLIQYYNGEERAKGNILERFSAQQFPDLHSELNLSSLELGDSALYFCASSAAPESTEAFFGQGTRLTVV.

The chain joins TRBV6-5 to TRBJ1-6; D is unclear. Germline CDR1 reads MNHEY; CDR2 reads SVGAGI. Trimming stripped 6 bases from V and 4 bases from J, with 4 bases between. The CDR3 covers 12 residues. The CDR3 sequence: CASRAYNSPLHF. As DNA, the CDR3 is TGTGCCAGCAGAGCTTATAATTCACCCCTCCACTTT.

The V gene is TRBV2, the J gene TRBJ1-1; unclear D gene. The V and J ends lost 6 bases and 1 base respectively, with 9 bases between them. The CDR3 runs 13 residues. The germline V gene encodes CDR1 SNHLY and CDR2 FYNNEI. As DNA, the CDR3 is TGTGCCAGCAGGAGGAACGAGAACACTGAAGCTTTCTTT. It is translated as CASRRNENTEAFF.

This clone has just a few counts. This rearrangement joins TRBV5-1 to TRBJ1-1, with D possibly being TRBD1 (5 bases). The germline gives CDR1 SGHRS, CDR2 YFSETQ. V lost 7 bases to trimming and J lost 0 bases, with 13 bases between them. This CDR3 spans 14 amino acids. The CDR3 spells CASLRDPLNTEAFF. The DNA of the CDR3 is TGCGCCAGCCTCCGGGACCCTTTGAACACTGAAGCTTTCTTT.

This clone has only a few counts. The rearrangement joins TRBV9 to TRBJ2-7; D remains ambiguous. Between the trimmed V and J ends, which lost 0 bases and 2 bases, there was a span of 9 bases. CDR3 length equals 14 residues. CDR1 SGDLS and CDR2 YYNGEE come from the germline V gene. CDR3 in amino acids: CASSVGPIAYEQYF. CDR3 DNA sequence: TGTGCCAGCAGCGTAGGTCCGATTGCCTACGAGCAGTACTTC.

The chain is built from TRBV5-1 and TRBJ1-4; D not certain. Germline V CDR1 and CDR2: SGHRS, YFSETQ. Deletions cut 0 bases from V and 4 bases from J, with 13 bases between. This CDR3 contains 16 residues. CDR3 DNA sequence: TGCGCCAGCAGCTTGGGGGGTTCGGGAGGTAATGAAAAACTGTTTTTT. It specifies CASSLGGSGGNEKLFF.

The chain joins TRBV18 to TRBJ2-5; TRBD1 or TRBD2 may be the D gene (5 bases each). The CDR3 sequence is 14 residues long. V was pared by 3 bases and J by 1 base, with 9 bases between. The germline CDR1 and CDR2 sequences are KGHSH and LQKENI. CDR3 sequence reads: CASSPGPLQETQYF. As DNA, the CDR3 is TGTGCCAGCTCACCGGGACCCCTCCAAGAGACCCAGTACTTC.

Here the CDR3 reads CASSQRDMVRSGGTQETQYF. CDR3 DNA sequence: TGCGCCAGCAGCCAAAGAGACATGGTCCGTAGCGGGGGAACCCAAGAGACCCAGTACTTC. The chain carries TRBV4-1 and TRBJ2-5, with TRBD2 matching over 9 bases. V trimming: 2 bases; J trimming: 1 base; junction bases outside the gene matches: 17. This CDR3 is built from 20 residues. Per germline, CDR1 MGHRA and CDR2 YSYEKL.

CDR3 nucleotides: TGTGCCAGCAGCCAAGATCGTGGGTTTCTCACAGATACGCAGTATTTT. Encoded protein: CASSQDRGFLTDTQYF. V is TRBV4-2 and J is TRBJ2-3, with unresolved D. Germline V lookup: CDR1 LGHNA, CDR2 YNFKEQ. The CDR3 has 16 amino acids. With 0 bases removed from V and 2 bases from J, the gap between germline ends came to 12 bases.

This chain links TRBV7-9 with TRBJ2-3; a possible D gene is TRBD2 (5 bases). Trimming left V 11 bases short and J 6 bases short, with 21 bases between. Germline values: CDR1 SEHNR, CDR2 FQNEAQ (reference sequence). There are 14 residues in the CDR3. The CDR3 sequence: CAASAVLGRDTQYF. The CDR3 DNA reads TGTGCCGCCTCCGCTGTACTAGGTCGGGATACGCAGTATTTT.

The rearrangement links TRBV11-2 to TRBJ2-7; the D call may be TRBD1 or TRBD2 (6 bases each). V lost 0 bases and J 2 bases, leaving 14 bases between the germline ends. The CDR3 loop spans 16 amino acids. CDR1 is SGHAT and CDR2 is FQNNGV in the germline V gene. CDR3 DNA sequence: TGTGCCAGCAGCTTAGACCTTCAGGGGAGGCCCTACGAGCAGTACGTC. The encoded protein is CASSLDLQGRPYEQYV.

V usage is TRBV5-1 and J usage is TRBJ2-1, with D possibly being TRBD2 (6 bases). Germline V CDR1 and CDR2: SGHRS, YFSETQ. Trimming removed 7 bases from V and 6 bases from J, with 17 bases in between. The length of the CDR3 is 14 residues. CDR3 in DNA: TGCGCCAGCGCGATAGCGGACCCCGGCAATGAGCAGTTCTTC. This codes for CASAIADPGNEQFF.

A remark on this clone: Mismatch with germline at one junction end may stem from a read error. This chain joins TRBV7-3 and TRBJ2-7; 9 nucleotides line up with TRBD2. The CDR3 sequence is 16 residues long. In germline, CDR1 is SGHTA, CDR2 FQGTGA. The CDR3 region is CARSSDSSGEAGEQYF. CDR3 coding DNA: TGTGCCAGAAGCTCCGATTCTAGCGGGGAGGCGGGGGAGCAGTACTTC.